One TCR beta chain is described in this entry. Its antigen is unknown. Per-base quality was not reported, and no clone a single base away is much larger than it. The immunoSEQ Assay, a bias-controlled multiplex PCR, was used to amplify TCRbeta CDR3 regions from genomic DNA. For the original study's pipeline: Within the assay, amplification of reference gene primers was used to estimate how many nucleated cells each sample contained. Sequence reads were collapsed and filtered to measure the absolute abundance of every unique TCRbeta CDR3 rearrangement. Productive Simpson clonality was computed per sample as the square root of Simpson's diversity index over productive rearrangements. TCRdb took this table from immuneACCESS and kept in-frame rearrangements with V and J called. Such tables lack part of the clones; where checked against another copy, unresolved V genes explain under half of the gap, and the rest is unexplained. V and J calls and clone size come straight from that table; D and trimming were deduced from the DNA. The sample table shows around 300,000 clones, and 88% are seen once. 5% of the sample is held by the ten biggest clonotypes.

In the prospective study, participants were roughly 18 to 100 years old, resided in 24 geographic areas of the United States, and were enrolled through a virtual design. To assign participants to cohorts, the prospective study relied on clinical history that participants themselves reported in a screening survey and a study questionnaire. Recovered participants in ImmuneRACE Cohort 3 were defined as having two consecutive negative NP/OP PCR tests, clearance from a healthcare professional, or resolution of symptoms. In the prospective study, whole blood, serum and a nasopharyngeal or oropharyngeal swab were collected from each participant by mobile phlebotomists. Participants in the prospective study had the option to provide additional blood draws and questionnaires over a 2-month period. Before DNA extraction, blood samples from the prospective study were shipped at room temperature or frozen.

The sample comes from a study of blood T cell repertoires in COVID-19 (TCRdb year 2020). Study-level background: The collaborator samples originated in the United States, Italy and Spain and spanned the acute and convalescent phases of COVID-19. A de-identified subject ID, COVID-19 status, age in years and sex were almost always included in the sample metadata. Samples came from the ongoing ImmuneRACE study (first 160 participants) plus 1,254 subjects from 6 global collaborators. The prospective study material was composed of cDNA or gDNA derived from T cells, B-cell-depleted T cells, or PBMCs. Subjects who had been exposed to COVID-19, were actively infected with it, or had recovered from it provided the deeply sampled blood TCRbeta repertoires that made up the dataset. HLA class I and class II types, where available, came from metadata supplied by the sample provider rather than from assay-based typing. The repertoires were made available in a free public database intended to serve as a resource for research on the immune response to SARS-CoV-2. General findings and caveats noted by the study authors: Clinical and demographic metadata were provided uncurated, with the amount varying by source and participant.

As encoded in the germline V gene, CDR1 is SGHAT while CDR2 is FQNNGV. Measured from the cysteine to the phenylalanine, the CDR3 is 12 residues long. This entry keeps only the CDR3 DNA: 36 bases, framed from base 1. V lost 0 bases and J lost 11 bases; the stretch between them is 10 bases long. The chain is assembled from TRBV11-2 and TRBJ1-1; a confident D gene designation cannot be given. The receptor's source is a man aged 25 to 45 who had recovered from COVID-19. The sequencing input was PBMCs or T cells enriched from blood (not recorded which). CDR3 sequence: CASSLEVYEAFF. The nucleotides read TGTGCCAGCAGCTTAGAGGTTTATGAGGCTTTCTTT.